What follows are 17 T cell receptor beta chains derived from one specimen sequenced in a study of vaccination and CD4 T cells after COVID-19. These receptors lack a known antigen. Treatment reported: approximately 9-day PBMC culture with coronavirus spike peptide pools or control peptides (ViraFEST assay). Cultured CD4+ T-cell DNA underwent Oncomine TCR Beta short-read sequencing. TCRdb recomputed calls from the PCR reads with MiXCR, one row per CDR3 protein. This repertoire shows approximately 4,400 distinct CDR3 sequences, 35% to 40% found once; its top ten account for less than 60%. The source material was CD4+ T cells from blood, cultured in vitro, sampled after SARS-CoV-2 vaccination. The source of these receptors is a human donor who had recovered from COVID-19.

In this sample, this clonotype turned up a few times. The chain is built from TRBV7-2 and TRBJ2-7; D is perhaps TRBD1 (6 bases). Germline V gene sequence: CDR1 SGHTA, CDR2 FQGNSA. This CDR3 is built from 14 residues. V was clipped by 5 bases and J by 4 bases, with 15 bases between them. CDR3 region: CASSLPGARYEQYF. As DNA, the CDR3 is TGTGCCAGCAGCCTCCCAGGGGCGAGGTACGAGCAGTACTTC. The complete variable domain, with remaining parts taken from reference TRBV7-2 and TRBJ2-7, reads GAGVSQSPSNKVTEKGKDVELRCDPISGHTALYWYRQSLGQGLEFLIYFQGNSAPDKSGLPSDRFSAERTGGSVSTLTIQRTQQEDSAVYLCASSLPGARYEQYFGPGTRLTVT.

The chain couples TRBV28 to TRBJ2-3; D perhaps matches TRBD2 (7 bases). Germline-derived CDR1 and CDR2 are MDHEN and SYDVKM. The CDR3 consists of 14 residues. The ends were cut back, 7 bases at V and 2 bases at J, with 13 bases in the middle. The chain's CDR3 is CASIKGGTTDTQYF. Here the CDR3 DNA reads TGTGCCAGCATCAAGGGGGGGACCACAGATACGCAGTATTTT.

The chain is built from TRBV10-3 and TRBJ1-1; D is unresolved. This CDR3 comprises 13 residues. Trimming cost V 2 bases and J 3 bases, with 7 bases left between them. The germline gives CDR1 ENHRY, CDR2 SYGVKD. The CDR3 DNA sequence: TGTGCCATCAGTGAGAGCCCAGACACTGAAGCTTTCTTT. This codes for CAISESPDTEAFF.

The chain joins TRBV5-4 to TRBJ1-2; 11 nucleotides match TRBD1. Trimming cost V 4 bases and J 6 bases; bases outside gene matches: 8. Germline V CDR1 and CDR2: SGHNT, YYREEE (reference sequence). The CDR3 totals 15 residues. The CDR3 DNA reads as TGTGCCAGCAGCCCAGGACAGGGGGCGCGAGATGGCTACACCTTC. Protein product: CASSPGQGARDGYTF.

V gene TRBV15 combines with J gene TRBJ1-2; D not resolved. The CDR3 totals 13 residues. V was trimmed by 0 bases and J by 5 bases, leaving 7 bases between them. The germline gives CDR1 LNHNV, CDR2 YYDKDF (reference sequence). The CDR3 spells CATSRDPGYGYTF. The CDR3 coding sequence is TGTGCCACCAGCAGAGATCCCGGGTATGGCTACACCTTC.

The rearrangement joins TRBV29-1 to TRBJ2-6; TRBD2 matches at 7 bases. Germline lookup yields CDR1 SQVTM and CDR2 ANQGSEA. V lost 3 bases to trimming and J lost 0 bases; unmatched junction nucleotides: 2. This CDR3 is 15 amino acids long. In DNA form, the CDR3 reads TGCAGCGTTGAGGGGGGGACCTCTGGGGCCAACGTCCTGACTTTC. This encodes CSVEGGTSGANVLTF.

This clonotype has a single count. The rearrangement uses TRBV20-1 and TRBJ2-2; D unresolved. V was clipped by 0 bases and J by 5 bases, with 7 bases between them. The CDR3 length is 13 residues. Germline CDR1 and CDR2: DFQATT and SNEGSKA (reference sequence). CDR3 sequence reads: CSAREDWTGELFF. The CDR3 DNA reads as TGCAGTGCTAGAGAAGACTGGACCGGGGAGCTGTTTTTT.

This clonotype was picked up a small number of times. CDR3 in amino acids: CASSESDPSGKTDTQYF. CDR3 sequence (DNA): TGCGCCAGCAGTGAGTCCGATCCTAGCGGGAAGACAGATACGCAGTATTTT. The chain combines TRBV10-1 with TRBJ2-3, with 9 nucleotides matching TRBD2. The V gene's germline CDR1 is WNHNN and CDR2 SYGVQD (reference sequence). V shed 0 bases and J 3 bases; nucleotides not matched to a gene: 7. CDR3 size: 17 residues.

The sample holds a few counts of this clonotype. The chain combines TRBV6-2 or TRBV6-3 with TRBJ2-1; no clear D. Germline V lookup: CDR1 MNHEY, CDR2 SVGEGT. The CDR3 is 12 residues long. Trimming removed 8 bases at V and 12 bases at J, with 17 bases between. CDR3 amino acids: CASRPDGFWQFF. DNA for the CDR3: TGTGCCAGCCGCCCAGACGGTTTTTGGCAGTTCTTC.

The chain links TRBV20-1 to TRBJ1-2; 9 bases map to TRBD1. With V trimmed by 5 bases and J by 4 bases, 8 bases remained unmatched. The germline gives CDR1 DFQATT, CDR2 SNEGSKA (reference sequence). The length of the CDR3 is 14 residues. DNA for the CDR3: TGCAGTGCTGGAGGGGACAGGGAGTTCTATGGCTACACCTTC. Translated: CSAGGDREFYGYTF.

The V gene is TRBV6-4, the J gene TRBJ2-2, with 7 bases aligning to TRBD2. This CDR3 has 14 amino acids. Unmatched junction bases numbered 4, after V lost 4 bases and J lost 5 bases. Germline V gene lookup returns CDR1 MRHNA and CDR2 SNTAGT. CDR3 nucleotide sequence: TGTGCCAGCAGTGCACTAGCGACGACCGGGGAGCTGTTTTTT. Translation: CASSALATTGELFF.

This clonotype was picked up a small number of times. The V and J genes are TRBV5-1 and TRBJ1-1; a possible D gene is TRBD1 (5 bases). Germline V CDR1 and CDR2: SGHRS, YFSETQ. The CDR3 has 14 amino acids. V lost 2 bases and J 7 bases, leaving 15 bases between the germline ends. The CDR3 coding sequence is TGCGCCAGCAGCTTTGTTGAGGGGAGTATTGAAGCTTTCTTT. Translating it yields CASSFVEGSIEAFF.

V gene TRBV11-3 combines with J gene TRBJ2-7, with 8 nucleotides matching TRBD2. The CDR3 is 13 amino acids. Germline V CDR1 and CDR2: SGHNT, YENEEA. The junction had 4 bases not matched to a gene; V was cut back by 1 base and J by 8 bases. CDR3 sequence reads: CASSLAASGQQYF. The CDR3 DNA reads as TGTGCCAGCAGCTTAGCGGCTAGCGGGCAGCAGTACTTC.

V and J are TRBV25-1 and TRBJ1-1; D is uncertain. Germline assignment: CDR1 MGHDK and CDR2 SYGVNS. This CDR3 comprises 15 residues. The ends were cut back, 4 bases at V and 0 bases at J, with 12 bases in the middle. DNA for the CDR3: TGTGCCAGCAGTGGGTCACTTACTATGAACACTGAAGCTTTCTTT. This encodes CASSGSLTMNTEAFF.

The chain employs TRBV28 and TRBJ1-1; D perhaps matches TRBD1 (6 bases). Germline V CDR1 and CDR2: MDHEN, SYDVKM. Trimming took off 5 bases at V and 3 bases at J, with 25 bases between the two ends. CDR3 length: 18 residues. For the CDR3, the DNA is TGTGCCAGCAGTCCAACAGGGTTAGTATTTATTCGGGACACTGAAGCTTTCTTT. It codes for CASSPTGLVFIRDTEAFF. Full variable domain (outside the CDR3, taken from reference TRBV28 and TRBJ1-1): DVKVTQSSRYLVKRTGEKVFLECVQDMDHENMFWYRQDPGLGLRLIYFSYDVKMKEKGDIPEGYSVSREKKERFSLILESASTNQTSMYLCASSPTGLVFIRDTEAFFGQGTRLTVV.

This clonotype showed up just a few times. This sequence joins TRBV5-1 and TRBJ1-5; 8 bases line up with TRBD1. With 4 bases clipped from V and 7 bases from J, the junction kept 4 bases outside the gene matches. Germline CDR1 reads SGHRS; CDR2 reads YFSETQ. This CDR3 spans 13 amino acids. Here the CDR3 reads CASSRTGNQPQHF. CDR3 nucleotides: TGCGCCAGCAGCCGGACAGGGAACCAGCCCCAGCATTTT.

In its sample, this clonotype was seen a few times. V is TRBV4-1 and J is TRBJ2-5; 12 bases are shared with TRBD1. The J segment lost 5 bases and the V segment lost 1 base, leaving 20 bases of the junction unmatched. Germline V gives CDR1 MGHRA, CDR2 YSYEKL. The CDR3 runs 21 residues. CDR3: CASSQGSLYLGTGGDRETQYF. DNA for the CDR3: TGCGCCAGCAGCCAAGGGAGCCTTTATTTGGGGACAGGGGGCGACCGGGAGACCCAGTACTTC.